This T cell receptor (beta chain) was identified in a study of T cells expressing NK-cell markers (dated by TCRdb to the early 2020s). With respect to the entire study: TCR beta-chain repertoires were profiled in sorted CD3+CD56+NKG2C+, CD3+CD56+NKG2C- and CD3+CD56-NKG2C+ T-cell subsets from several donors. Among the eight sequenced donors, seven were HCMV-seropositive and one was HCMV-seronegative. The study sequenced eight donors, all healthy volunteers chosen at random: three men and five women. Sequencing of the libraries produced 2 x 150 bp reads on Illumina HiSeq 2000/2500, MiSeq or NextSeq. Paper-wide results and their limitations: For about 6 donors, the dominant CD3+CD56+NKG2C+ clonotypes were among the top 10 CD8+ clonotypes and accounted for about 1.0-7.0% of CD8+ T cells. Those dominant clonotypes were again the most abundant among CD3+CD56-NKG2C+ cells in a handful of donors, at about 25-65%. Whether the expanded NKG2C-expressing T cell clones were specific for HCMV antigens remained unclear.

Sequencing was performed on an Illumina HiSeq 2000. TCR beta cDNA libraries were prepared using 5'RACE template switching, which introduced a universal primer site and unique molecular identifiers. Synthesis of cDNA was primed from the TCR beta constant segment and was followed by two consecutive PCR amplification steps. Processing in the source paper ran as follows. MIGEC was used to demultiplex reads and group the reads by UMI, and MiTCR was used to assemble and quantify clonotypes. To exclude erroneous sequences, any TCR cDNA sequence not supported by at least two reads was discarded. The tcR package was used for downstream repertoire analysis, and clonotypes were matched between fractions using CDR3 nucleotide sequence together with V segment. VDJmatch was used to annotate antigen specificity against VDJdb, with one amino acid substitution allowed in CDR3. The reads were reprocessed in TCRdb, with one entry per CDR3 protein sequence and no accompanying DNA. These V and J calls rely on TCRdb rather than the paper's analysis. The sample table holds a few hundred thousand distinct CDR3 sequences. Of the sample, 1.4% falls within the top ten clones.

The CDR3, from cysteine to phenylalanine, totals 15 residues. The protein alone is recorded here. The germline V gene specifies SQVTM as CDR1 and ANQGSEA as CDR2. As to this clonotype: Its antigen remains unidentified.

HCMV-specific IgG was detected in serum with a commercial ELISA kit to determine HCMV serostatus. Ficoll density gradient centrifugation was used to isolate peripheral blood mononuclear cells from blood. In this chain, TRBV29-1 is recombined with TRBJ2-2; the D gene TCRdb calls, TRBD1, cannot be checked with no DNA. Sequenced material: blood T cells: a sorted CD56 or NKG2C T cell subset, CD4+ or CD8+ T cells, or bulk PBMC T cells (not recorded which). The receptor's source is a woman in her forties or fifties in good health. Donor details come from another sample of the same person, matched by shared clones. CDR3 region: CSVAIPTSLTGELFF.